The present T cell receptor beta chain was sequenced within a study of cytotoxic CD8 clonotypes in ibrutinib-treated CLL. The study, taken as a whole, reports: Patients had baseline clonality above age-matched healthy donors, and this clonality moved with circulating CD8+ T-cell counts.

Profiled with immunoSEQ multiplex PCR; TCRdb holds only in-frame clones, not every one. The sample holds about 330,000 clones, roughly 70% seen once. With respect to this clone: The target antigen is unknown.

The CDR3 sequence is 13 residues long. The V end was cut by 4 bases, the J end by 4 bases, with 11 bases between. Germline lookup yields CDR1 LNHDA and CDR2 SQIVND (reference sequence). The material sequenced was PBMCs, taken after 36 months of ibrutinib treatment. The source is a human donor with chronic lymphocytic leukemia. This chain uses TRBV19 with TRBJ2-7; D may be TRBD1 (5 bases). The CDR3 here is CASSSPTAYEQYF. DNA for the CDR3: TGTGCCAGTAGTAGTCCGACAGCTTACGAGCAGTACTTC.